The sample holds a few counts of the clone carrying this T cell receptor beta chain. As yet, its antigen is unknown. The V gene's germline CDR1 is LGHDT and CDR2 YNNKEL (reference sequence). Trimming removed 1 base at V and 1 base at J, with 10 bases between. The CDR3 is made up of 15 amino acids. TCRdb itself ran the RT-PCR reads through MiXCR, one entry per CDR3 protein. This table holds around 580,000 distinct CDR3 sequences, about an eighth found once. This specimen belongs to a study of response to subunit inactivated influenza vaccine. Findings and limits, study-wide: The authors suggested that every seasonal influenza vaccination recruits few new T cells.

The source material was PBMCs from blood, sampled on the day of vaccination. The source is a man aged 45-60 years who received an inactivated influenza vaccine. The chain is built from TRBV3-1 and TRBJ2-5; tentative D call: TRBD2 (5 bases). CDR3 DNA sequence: TGTGCCAGCAGCCAAGGGACTGCAACCCAAGAGACCCAGTACTTC. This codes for CASSQGTATQETQYF.